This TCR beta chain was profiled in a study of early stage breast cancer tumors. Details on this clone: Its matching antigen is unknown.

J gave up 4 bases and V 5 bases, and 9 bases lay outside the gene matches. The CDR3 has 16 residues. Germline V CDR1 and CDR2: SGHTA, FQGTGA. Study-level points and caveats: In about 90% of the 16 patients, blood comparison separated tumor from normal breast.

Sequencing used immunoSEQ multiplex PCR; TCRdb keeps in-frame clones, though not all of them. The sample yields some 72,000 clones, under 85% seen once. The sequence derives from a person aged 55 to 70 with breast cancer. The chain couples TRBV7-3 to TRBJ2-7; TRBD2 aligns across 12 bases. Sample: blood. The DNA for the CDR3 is TGTGCCAGCAGCCTAAACGGACTAGCGGGACAATACGAGCAGTACTTC. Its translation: CASSLNGLAGQYEQYF.